The 21 T cell receptor beta chains given below trace back to one sample, sequenced in a study of metastatic and nonmetastatic thyroid tumors. No patient had received any treatment before thyroid surgery. From the PCR reads, TCRdb re-called clones with MiXCR. This sample has approximately 14,000 clones; roughly 12% occur once, and the top ten carry just over 14%. Material for sequencing was blood. These TCRs come from a female donor with papillary thyroid cancer or a benign thyroid nodule (not recorded which). Some clones in this sample may be carry-over from other donors' samples.

This clone was recorded many times. The V and J genes are TRBV7-6 and TRBJ2-7, with TRBD1 matching 8 bases. Germline-derived CDR1 and CDR2 are SGHVS and FNYEAQ. CDR3 size: 15 residues. The junction had 11 bases not matched to a gene; V was cut back by 4 bases and J by 6 bases. The CDR3 loop is CASSSRGQGPSEQYF. CDR3 sequence (DNA): TGTGCCAGCAGCTCCCGAGGACAGGGACCCTCCGAGCAGTACTTC.

This clone was picked up a small number of times. This chain links TRBV6-4 with TRBJ1-2; perhaps TRBD1 as D (5 bases). There are 14 residues in the CDR3. Germline lookup yields CDR1 MRHNA and CDR2 SNTAGT. V shed 8 bases and J shed 10 bases, with 23 bases lying between them. In DNA, the CDR3 is TGTGCCAGCTCCCCTTGGGGACTGGTGCGAGACTACACCTTC. Translation gives CASSPWGLVRDYTF.

This clone was observed at least ten times. The chain recombines TRBV9 with TRBJ2-1; 8 bases match TRBD2. From germline, CDR1 is SGDLS and CDR2 YYNGEE. The CDR3 contains 15 residues. V lost 2 bases and J lost 5; bases outside the gene matches: 6. CDR3 sequence: CASSVDGGANNEQFF. In nucleotides, the CDR3 is TGTGCCAGCAGCGTGGACGGGGGGGCTAACAATGAGCAGTTCTTC.

This chain links TRBV12-3 or TRBV12-4 with TRBJ2-3; the D gene is possibly TRBD1 (5 bases). Trimming left V 6 bases short and J 13 bases short, with 17 bases between. This CDR3 is 12 amino acids long. The CDR3 protein is CASSRGTGQKYF. The CDR3 coding sequence is TGTGCCAGCAGCAGAGGTACAGGACAAAAGTATTTT.

This clone was counted ten times or more. This chain links TRBV19 with TRBJ2-4, with TRBD2 matching 13 bases. J was trimmed by 3 bases and V by 9 bases; bases with no gene match: 11. Per the germline V gene, CDR1 is LNHDA and CDR2 is SQIVND (reference sequence). This CDR3 has 17 residues. The CDR3 loop reads CASAGLAGAGVKNIQYF. CDR3 in DNA: TGTGCCAGCGCCGGACTAGCGGGAGCGGGGGTCAAAAACATTCAGTACTTC.

In this sample, this clone turned up a few times. The chain joins TRBV15 to TRBJ1-1; D is ambiguous. Trimming left V 3 bases short and J 6 bases short, with 11 bases between. The CDR3 spans 13 residues. Germline-derived CDR1 and CDR2 are LNHNV and YYDKDF (reference sequence). CDR3 coding DNA: TGTGCCACCAGCAGTCATGTCCCCCCTGAAGCTTTCTTT. Translated, it gives CATSSHVPPEAFF.

In this sample, this clone turned up many times. The gene calls are TRBV7-3 and TRBJ2-2, with no clear D. V shed 0 bases and J shed 3 bases, with 11 bases lying between them. This CDR3 contains 16 residues. The germline CDR1 and CDR2 sequences are SGHTA and FQGTGA. This CDR3 is CASSLTPDQYTGELFF. The CDR3, as DNA: TGTGCCAGCAGCTTAACTCCGGACCAATACACCGGGGAGCTGTTTTTT. Supplemented by reference TRBV7-3 and TRBJ2-2, the full variable domain reads GAGVSQTPSNKVTEKGKYVELRCDPISGHTALYWYRQSLGQGPEFLIYFQGTGAADDSGLPNDRFFAVRPEGSVSTLKIQRTERGDSAVYLCASSLTPDQYTGELFFGEGSRLTVL.

The chain has TRBV5-1 and TRBJ1-6, with a possible D match to TRBD1 (5 bases). V lost 1 base and J 9 bases, leaving 14 bases between the germline ends. The germline gives CDR1 SGHRS, CDR2 YFSETQ. This CDR3 contains 15 residues. The CDR3 spells CASSLSLTGLSPLHF. The DNA for the CDR3 is TGCGCCAGCAGCTTGTCCCTCACGGGGCTTTCACCCCTCCACTTT.

This clone was seen many times. J is TRBJ1-1 and V is TRBV5-1, with D possibly matching TRBD1 (5 bases). V shed 3 bases and J shed 1 base, with 10 bases lying between them. The CDR3 extends over 14 amino acids. Germline V gene lookup returns CDR1 SGHRS and CDR2 YFSETQ. The CDR3 DNA follows: TGCGCCAGCAGCTACAAAACAGGGAACACTGAAGCTTTCTTT. Encoded protein: CASSYKTGNTEAFF.

This clone was seen at least ten times. V usage is TRBV9 and J usage is TRBJ2-3; D gene uncertain. Germline-derived CDR1 and CDR2 are SGDLS and YYNGEE. The CDR3 is 13 amino acids. Between the trimmed V and J ends, which lost 0 bases and 6 bases, there was a span of 8 bases. CDR3 region: CASSVGGPDTQYF. Written as DNA, the CDR3 is TGTGCCAGCAGCGTAGGGGGTCCGGATACGCAGTATTTT.

This clone was found a few times. The gene calls are TRBV15 and TRBJ1-2, with 8 nucleotides matching TRBD1. J gave up 6 bases and V 5 bases, and 5 bases lay outside the gene matches. Germline V CDR1 and CDR2: LNHNV, YYDKDF (reference sequence). The CDR3 extends over 13 amino acids. CDR3 sequence: CATSPRGLNGYTF. For the CDR3, the DNA is TGTGCCACCAGCCCCAGGGGGCTGAATGGCTACACCTTC.

This clone has a single count. This same CDR3 is encoded by further DNA sequences in the sample. The chain uses TRBV7-2 and TRBJ2-1; 10 positions match TRBD2. V shed 6 bases, J shed 1 base, and the junction held 3 bases outside the gene matches. CDR1 is SGHTA, CDR2 FQGNSA, per germline. The CDR3 sequence is 15 residues long. CDR3 sequence: CASRPSGGSYNEQFF. DNA of the CDR3: TGTGCCAGCAGACCTAGCGGGGGTTCCTACAATGAGCAGTTCTTC.

This clone was observed a handful of times. The rearrangement uses TRBV6-1 and TRBJ1-2; unclear D gene. V lost 2 bases and J lost 4, with 14 bases in between. The CDR3 length is 15 residues. CDR1 is MNHNS and CDR2 is SASEGT in the germline V gene. This chain's CDR3 is CASSENLQWVYGYTF. CDR3 nucleotide sequence: TGTGCCAGCAGTGAAAATTTACAGTGGGTCTATGGCTACACCTTC.

With regard to this clone: Germline is not matched at one junction end, which may reflect a read error. The rearrangement links TRBV7-8 to TRBJ2-3; maybe TRBD1 (5 bases). From germline, CDR1 is SGHVS and CDR2 FQNEAQ. CDR3 length: 14 amino acids. The CDR3 spells CAISPLVGRDTQYF. CDR3 DNA: TGTGCCATCAGCCCCCTCGTGGGGCGAGATACGCAGTATTTT.

In this sample, this clone turned up many times. The chain links TRBV13 to TRBJ1-1; D ambiguous. Germline CDR1 reads PRHDT; CDR2 reads FYEKMQ (reference sequence). CDR3 length: 14 residues. Trimming stripped 5 bases from V and 1 base from J, with 11 bases between. CDR3 bases: TGTGCCAGCAGCCCCGGCGGCAAGAACACTGAAGCTTTCTTT. Its translation is CASSPGGKNTEAFF.

This clone appeared many times. The chain has TRBV7-8 and TRBJ1-1; D unresolved. V lost 7 bases to trimming and J lost 6 bases, with 21 bases between them. This CDR3 is 15 amino acids long. Germline lookup yields CDR1 SGHVS and CDR2 FQNEAQ. The CDR3 protein is CASNPLGGLFSEAFF. Here the CDR3 DNA reads TGTGCCAGCAACCCCCTGGGAGGTCTGTTCTCTGAAGCTTTCTTT.

This clone has a count of ten or more. The genes are TRBV7-9 and TRBJ1-1; D is perhaps TRBD1 (5 bases). Trimming left V 4 bases short and J 7 bases short, with 13 bases between. This CDR3 has 13 amino acids. CDR1 and CDR2 from the germline V gene are SEHNR and FQNEAQ (reference sequence). DNA of the CDR3: TGTGCCAGCAGCTCACTTGGGACGGATGAAGCTTTCTTT. Protein product: CASSSLGTDEAFF.

This clone was observed many times. The same CDR3 can be traced to other DNA sequences in this sample. The chain joins TRBV29-1 to TRBJ2-1; 10 bases fit TRBD1. CDR1 and CDR2 from the germline V gene are SQVTM and ANQGSEA. Trimming cost V 3 bases and J 5 bases; bases outside gene matches: 10. The CDR3 contains 16 residues. CDR3 bases: TGCAGCGTTGAGGGGGGACAGGGGATTTGGGACAATGAGCAGTTCTTC. Translation gives CSVEGGQGIWDNEQFF.

This clone was seen ten or more times. The chain couples TRBV28 to TRBJ1-2; perhaps TRBD1 as D (5 bases). The CDR3 runs to 15 residues. V was cut by 5 bases and J by 5 bases, with 18 bases left in between. CDR1 and CDR2 from the germline V gene are MDHEN and SYDVKM. This chain's CDR3 is CASSGGGRVTYGYTF. The CDR3 DNA reads as TGTGCCAGCAGTGGGGGTGGCAGGGTGACTTATGGCTACACCTTC.

This chain uses TRBV6-1 with TRBJ2-5; D call uncertain. V lost 2 bases and J lost 2, with 9 bases in between. CDR1 and CDR2 (germline): MNHNS, SASEGT. This CDR3 is built from 14 residues. Here the CDR3 reads CASSELRPQETQYF. In DNA form, the CDR3 reads TGTGCCAGCAGTGAACTCAGACCACAAGAGACCCAGTACTTC.

This clone rates as medium-sized. The chain recombines TRBV28 with TRBJ2-5, with TRBD2 as a possible D gene (7 bases). V shed 7 bases and J shed 5 bases, with 20 bases lying between them. Germline-derived CDR1 and CDR2 are MDHEN and SYDVKM. The CDR3 sequence is 15 residues long. This CDR3 reads CASTEGGGHGETQYF. CDR3 nucleotide sequence: TGTGCCAGCACCGAAGGGGGGGGGCATGGGGAGACCCAGTACTTC. Full variable domain (rest looked up from reference TRBV28 and TRBJ2-5): DVKVTQSSRYLVKRTGEKVFLECVQDMDHENMFWYRQDPGLGLRLIYFSYDVKMKEKGDIPEGYSVSREKKERFSLILESASTNQTSMYLCASTEGGGHGETQYFGPGTRLLVL.